This T cell receptor beta chain was identified during a study of blood T cell repertoires in COVID-19 (dated by TCRdb to the early 2020s). Regarding the study in general: Collaborator samples came from the United States, Italy and Spain and covered acute and convalescent phases of COVID-19. The sample metadata nearly always contained a de-identified subject ID, COVID-19 status, age in years and sex. The prospective study material was composed of cDNA or gDNA derived from T cells, B-cell-depleted T cells, or PBMCs. The dataset comprised deeply sampled blood TCRbeta repertoires from subjects exposed to, actively infected with, or recovered from COVID-19. The repertoires were released in a freely available public database meant as a resource for research on the immune response to SARS-CoV-2. The samples were drawn from the first 160 participants of the ongoing ImmuneRACE study and from 950 to 1,500 subjects provided by 6 global collaborators. Where available, HLA class I and class II types were obtained from metadata supplied by the sample provider rather than from assay-based typing.

The junction carries 15 bases between V and J, which are trimmed by 5 bases and 1 base respectively. Via the germline V gene (reference sequence), CDR1 is MNHNY and CDR2 SVGAGI. Reading from cysteine to phenylalanine, the CDR3 counts 15 amino acids. The only DNA kept is the CDR3, 45 bases in frame from the first base. TCRbeta CDR3 regions were amplified from genomic DNA using the immunoSEQ Assay, a bias-controlled multiplex PCR. As for the authors' bioinformatics: Within the assay, amplification of reference gene primers was used to estimate how many nucleated cells each sample contained. To quantify the absolute abundance of each unique TCRbeta CDR3 rearrangement, sequence reads were collapsed and filtered. Productive Simpson clonality was computed per sample as the square root of Simpson's diversity index over productive rearrangements. The immuneACCESS repertoire file appears here via TCRdb, limited to in-frame rearrangements. These files lack a portion of the clones; in checked studies, under half of the deficit traces to unresolved V genes, and the cause of the others is not known. V and J calls and clone size follow that table, whereas D and trimming were derived from the DNA. This sample is represented by about 210,000 clones; 84% of them were singletons. The ten largest account for about 2.3% of the sample.

Another Seattle source contributed samples from volunteer blood donors who had recovered from COVID-19. Each collaborating institution followed its own protocols to collect whole blood in K2EDTA tubes. For TCRbeta analysis, collaborator samples were shipped as frozen whole blood, as isolated PBMCs, or as DNA extracted from either sample type. Study-wide findings and limitations: The quantity of clinical and demographic metadata differed by source and by participant and was supplied without curation.

This clone was counted a few times. Its antigen remains undetermined. No much larger clone is present one base from it, and per-base qualities are unavailable. The clonotype was recovered from a man aged 35 to 55 who had recovered from COVID-19. The sample consisted of peripheral blood. This receptor chain uses TRBV6-6 and TRBJ2-7, with a tentative D gene TRBD1 over 5 matching bases. The sequenced DNA is TGTGCCAGCAGTACCTTAGGGGCGGTATCCTACGAGCAGTACTTC. Its product reads: CASSTLGAVSYEQYF.